The T cell receptor (beta chain) described here comes from a study of blood T cell repertoires in COVID-19. Measured with immunoSEQ multiplex PCR; TCRdb has only the in-frame clones, and not every one. The repertoire holds some 300,000 clones, with 86% as singletons. Trimming removed 6 bases at V and 5 bases at J, with 11 bases between. Germline values: CDR1 SNHLY, CDR2 FYNNEI. The CDR3 is 13 amino acids. This clonotype was obtained from a woman aged 70-85 years with COVID-19, enrolled during active disease. Sequencing used peripheral blood. The chain has TRBV2 and TRBJ1-5; D remains unclear. Written as DNA, the CDR3 is TGTGCCAGCAGCGGGAAGACTTATCAGCCCCAGCATTTT. It yields the protein CASSGKTYQPQHF.